The 4 T cell receptor beta chains below all came from one sample that was sequenced in a study of blood T cell repertoires in COVID-19. The method was immunoSEQ multiplex PCR; TCRdb's version includes in-frame clones alone and lacks a portion of them. Among 250,000 to 300,000 clones listed, 89% were seen once. Sequencing used peripheral blood. These receptors were collected from a man between 50 and 59 years old with acute or convalescent COVID-19.

The chain has TRBV4-1 and TRBJ1-3; TRBD1 might be the D (6 bases). Germline V gives CDR1 MGHRA, CDR2 YSYEKL. The ends were cut back, 1 base at V and 4 bases at J, with 11 bases in the middle. The CDR3 has 15 amino acids. CDR3 in DNA: TGCGCCAGCAGCCAAGTCCCAGGGACAGGAAACACCATATATTTT. Amino acids: CASSQVPGTGNTIYF.

The gene calls are TRBV18 and TRBJ1-1, with 9 bases aligning to TRBD1. Germline CDR1 and CDR2: KGHSH and LQKENI. CDR3 length: 15 residues. With 7 bases clipped from V and 5 bases from J, the junction kept 11 bases outside the gene matches. The CDR3 is CASLAGTGIGTEAFF. The CDR3 coding sequence is TGTGCCAGCTTGGCCGGGACAGGGATTGGGACTGAAGCTTTCTTT.

The rearrangement joins TRBV7-2 to TRBJ2-7, with D uncertain. CDR1 and CDR2 from the germline V gene are SGHTA and FQGNSA. The CDR3 loop spans 13 amino acids. V was cut by 3 bases and J by 4 bases, with 10 bases left in between. The CDR3 bases are TGTGCCAGCAGCTTTTTTTCCCCGTACGAGCAGTACTTC. This codes for CASSFFSPYEQYF.

The gene calls are TRBV12-3 or TRBV12-4 and TRBJ2-1; D uncertain. V lost 7 bases to trimming and J lost 7 bases, with 14 bases between them. The CDR3 is 13 residues long. Here the CDR3 reads CASTLISTNEQFF. CDR3 DNA: TGTGCCAGCACCCTCATTTCAACTAATGAGCAGTTCTTC.